This T cell receptor (beta chain) was sequenced during a study of T cells in Graves' hyperthyroidism and ophthalmopathy. Study results and caveats: It was a median about 6 months before onset that the model predicted ophthalmopathy.

The CDR3 spans 14 residues. Germline V gene data show CDR1 as MNHNS and CDR2 as SASEGT. The germline V and J ends were trimmed by 7 bases and 4 bases, with 14 bases remaining between them. On this clonotype: Its antigen is undetermined.

Amplification of TCR beta CDR3 regions was performed using RNA transcripts as template. HTBI primers were the set used in a first-round RT-PCR of the TCR CDR3. TCRdb re-called the multiplex PCR reads through MiXCR, storing one row per CDR3 protein. The sample carries around 300,000 distinct CDR3 sequences, less than 30% recorded once. The sample taken for sequencing was blood. The sequence derives from a man in his forties or fifties with Graves' hyperthyroidism that later progressed to Graves' ophthalmopathy. The chain links TRBV6-1 to TRBJ1-5; D might be TRBD1 (6 bases). The CDR3 nucleotides read TGTGCCAGCAATGGACAGCTGTTTAATCAGCCCCAGCATTTT. This gives the protein CASNGQLFNQPQHF.